The rows below give T cell receptor beta chains drawn from one sample of a study of regulatory T cells in long-lasting Graves disease. TCRdb passed the multiplex PCR reads through MiXCR, listing each CDR3 protein once. The sample contains 350,000 to 500,000 distinct CDR3 sequences, roughly 15% of which appear only once. This sample also belongs to another study, concerning T cells in Graves' hyperthyroidism and ophthalmopathy.

Sequences were derived from peripheral blood mononuclear cells (PBMCs), sampled at new diagnosis, from a patient treated with antithyroid drugs. Receptor source: a woman in her 30s with Graves disease. CDR3s include the opening cysteine and the closing phenylalanine or tryptophan. The D gene is left open where the match is weak. Clone sizes are given selectively: once, few, many, or a class where the clone is expanded.

- many TRBJ2-7 TRBV6-2/TRBV6-3 CASSSPQGYEQYF TGTGCCAGCAGTTCGCCCCAGGGCTACGAGCAGTACTTC
- - TRBJ2-1 TRBV20-1 CSARDPERVYNEQFF TGCAGTGCTAGAGACCCCGAGAGGGTATACAATGAGCAGTTCTTC
TRBD1 once TRBJ2-5 TRBV11-1 CASSWGTVQETQYF TGTGCCAGCAGCTGGGGGACAGTTCAAGAGACCCAGTACTTC
TRBD2 many TRBJ2-1 TRBV11-3 CASSPGGAVGHEQFF TGTGCCAGCAGCCCCGGGGGGGCGGTGGGCCATGAGCAGTTCTTC
- many TRBJ1-3 TRBV5-1 CASSLGVSGDTIYF TGCGCCAGCAGCTTGGGGGTATCAGGCGACACCATATATTTT
- many TRBJ2-7 TRBV4-2 CASSQYGYSTSSYEQYF TGTGCCAGCAGCCAATATGGGTACAGTACCAGCTCCTACGAGCAGTACTTC
- many TRBJ1-1 TRBV5-1 CASALLGANTEAFF TGCGCCAGCGCCCTCCTAGGGGCGAACACTGAAGCTTTCTTT
- many TRBJ2-1 TRBV30 CAWSKRLIHEQFF TGTGCCTGGAGTAAGAGACTAATACATGAGCAGTTCTTC
TRBD1 few TRBJ1-6 TRBV28 CATREGQGNSPLHF TGTGCCACCAGAGAAGGACAGGGGAATTCACCCCTCCACTTT
TRBD2 few TRBJ2-5 TRBV4-2 CASSQENGRQYF TGTGCCAGCAGCCAAGAGAACGGGAGGCAGTACTTC
- many TRBJ2-7 TRBV28 CASNGEGPHYEQYF TGTGCCAGCAACGGAGAAGGTCCACACTACGAGCAGTACTTC
- many TRBJ2-1 TRBV7-6 CASSFLQYNEQFF TGTGCCAGCAGCTTTCTCCAGTACAATGAGCAGTTCTTC
- few TRBJ2-2 TRBV24-1 CATSDEGTGELFF TGTGCCACCAGTGATGAGGGAACCGGGGAGCTGTTTTTT
TRBD2 - TRBJ2-1 TRBV20-1 CSGRTSGRYNNEQFF TGCAGTGGACGGACTAGCGGGAGGTATAACAATGAGCAGTTCTTC
- - TRBJ2-1 TRBV7-3 CASSQGFWEQFF TGTGCCAGCAGTCAAGGGTTCTGGGAGCAGTTCTTC
- few TRBJ2-7 TRBV4-2 CASSQVDKNSYEQYF TGTGCCAGCAGCCAAGTTGACAAAAACTCCTACGAGCAGTACTTC
- many TRBJ1-1 TRBV12-3/TRBV12-4 CASSLTDAWDTEAFF TGTGCCAGCAGCCTCACAGACGCCTGGGACACTGAAGCTTTCTTT